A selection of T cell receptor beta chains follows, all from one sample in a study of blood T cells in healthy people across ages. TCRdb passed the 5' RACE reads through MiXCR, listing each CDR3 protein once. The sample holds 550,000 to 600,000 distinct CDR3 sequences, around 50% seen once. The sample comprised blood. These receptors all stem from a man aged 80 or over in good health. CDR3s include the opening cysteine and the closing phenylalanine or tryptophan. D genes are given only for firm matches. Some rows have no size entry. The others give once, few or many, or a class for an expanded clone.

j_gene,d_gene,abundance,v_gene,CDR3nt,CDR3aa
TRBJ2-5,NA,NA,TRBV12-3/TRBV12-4,TGTGCCAGTACCAAAAGGACTGCCGTCGATGAGCAGTACTTC,CASTKRTAVDEQYF
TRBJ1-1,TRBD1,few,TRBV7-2,TGTGCCAGCAGCTTAGCACAGGGGCCAGCTTTCTTT,CASSLAQGPAFF
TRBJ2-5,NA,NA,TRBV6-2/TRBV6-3,TGTGCCAGCAGTTACTCGTTTGGCTCCCGGTACTTC,CASSYSFGSRYF
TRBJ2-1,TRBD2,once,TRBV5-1,TGCGCCAGCAGCTTGCAAGGACGAGCGGGAGAATATGAGCAGTTCTTC,CASSLQGRAGEYEQFF
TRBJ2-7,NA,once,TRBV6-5,TGTGCCAGCAGTGACGCGCGGGATTGGGGTGAGCAGTACTTC,CASSDARDWGEQYF
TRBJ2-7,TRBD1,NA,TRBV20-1,TGCAGTGCAGAACAGGGGTTGGTCTACGAGCAGTACTTC,CSAEQGLVYEQYF
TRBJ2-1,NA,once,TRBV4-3,TGCGCCAGCAGCCAAGATGAGCGGCGAGAGCAGTTCTTC,CASSQDERREQFF
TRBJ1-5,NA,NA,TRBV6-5,TGTGCCAGCAGTTACCGGTTGAATCAGCCCCAGCATTTT,CASSYRLNQPQHF
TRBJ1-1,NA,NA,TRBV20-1,TGCAGTTCGGGGGTCGGGGGGACTGAAGCTTTCTTT,CSSGVGGTEAFF
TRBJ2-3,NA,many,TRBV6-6,TGTGCCAGCAGTTCCCCTAGCGATTACACAGATACGCAGTATTTT,CASSSPSDYTDTQYF
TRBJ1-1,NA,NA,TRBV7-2,TGTGCCAGCAGCCCCTCGGGGTCCACTGAAGCTTTCTTT,CASSPSGSTEAFF
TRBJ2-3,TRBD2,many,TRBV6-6,TGTGCCAGCAGTTATTACACTAGCGGCACAGATACGCAGTATTTT,CASSYYTSGTDTQYF
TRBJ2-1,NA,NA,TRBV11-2,TGTGCCAGCAGCCTGGCCAGGTCAGTCGATGAGCAGTTCTTC,CASSLARSVDEQFF
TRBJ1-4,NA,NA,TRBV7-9,TGTGCCAGCAGCTGGGGACCGGAAGAAAAACTGTTTTTT,CASSWGPEEKLFF
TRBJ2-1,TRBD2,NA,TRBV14,TGTGCCAGCAGCCAAGATTCCCTAGCGGGGCAGTTCTTC,CASSQDSLAGQFF
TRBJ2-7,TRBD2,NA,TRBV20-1,TGCAGTGCTAGTACTAGCGGGAAACCCTCCTACAATGAGCAGTACTTC,CSASTSGKPSYNEQYF
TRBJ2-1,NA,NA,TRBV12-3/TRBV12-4,TGTGCCAGCAGTTTAGCCTTATCCTACAATGAGCAGTTCTTC,CASSLALSYNEQFF
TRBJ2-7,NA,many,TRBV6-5,TGTGCCAGCAGTCGGGGGACGGTGAGCTCCTACGAGCAGTACTTC,CASSRGTVSSYEQYF
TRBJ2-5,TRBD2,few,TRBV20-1,TGCAGTGCTAAGGGAGCGGGAGGGTTGATGGAGACCCAGTACTTC,CSAKGAGGLMETQYF
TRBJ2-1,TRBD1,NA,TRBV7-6,TGTGCCAGCAGCTTCGGAACAGGGGGCGATGAGCTGTTCTTC,CASSFGTGGDELFF
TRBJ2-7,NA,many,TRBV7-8,TGTGCCAGCAGCTTAGTTGTGTGGGAGCAGTACTTC,CASSLVVWEQYF
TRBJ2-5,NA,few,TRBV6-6,TGTGCCAGCAGTCCCTTTGCTTTTGGGACCCAGTACTTC,CASSPFAFGTQYF
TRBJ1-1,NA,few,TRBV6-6,TGTGCCAGCAGTTACTCGGGAGGGACCCCTGAAGCTTTCTTT,CASSYSGGTPEAFF
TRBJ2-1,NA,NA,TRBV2,TGTGCCAGCACCCTAGCGCGGGCCCAGGATGAGCAGTTCTTC,CASTLARAQDEQFF
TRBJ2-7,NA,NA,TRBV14,TGTGCCAGCAGCCAAGACCCGACAGGCCCCTACTATGAGCAGTACTTC,CASSQDPTGPYYEQYF
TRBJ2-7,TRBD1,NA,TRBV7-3,TGTGCCAGCAGCGTACCAGGGGGCAATGAGCAGTACTTC,CASSVPGGNEQYF
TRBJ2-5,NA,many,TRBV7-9,TGTGCCAGCAGCCCAAGGGATCGGGTTGAGACCCAGTACTTC,CASSPRDRVETQYF
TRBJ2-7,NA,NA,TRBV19,TGTGCCAGTAGTATCTTCGGGAACAATGAGCAGTACTTC,CASSIFGNNEQYF
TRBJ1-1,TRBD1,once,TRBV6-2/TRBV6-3,TGTGCCAGCACCGGACAGGGAGAGACTGAAGCTTTCTTT,CASTGQGETEAFF
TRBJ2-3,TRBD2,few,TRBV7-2,TGTGCCAGCAGCTTAAGGCTACTAGCGGGAGTCGCAGATACGCAGTATTTT,CASSLRLLAGVADTQYF
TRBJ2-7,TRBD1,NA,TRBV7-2,TGTGCCAGCAGCTTAGTTAGACAGGGGACCTACGAGCAGTACTTC,CASSLVRQGTYEQYF
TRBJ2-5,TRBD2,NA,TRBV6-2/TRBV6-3,TGTGCCAGCAGTCGACTAGCGGGGGGCCGGGAGACCCAGTACTTC,CASSRLAGGRETQYF
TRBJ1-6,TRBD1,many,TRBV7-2,TGTGCCAGCAGCTCGGCGACAGGGGCCAATTCACCCCTCCACTTT,CASSSATGANSPLHF
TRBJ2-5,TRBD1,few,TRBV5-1,TGCGCCAGCAGCCCGGACAGGAGATTTGAGACCCAGTACTTC,CASSPDRRFETQYF
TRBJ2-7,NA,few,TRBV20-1,TGCAGTGCTAGAATCGATACAACAACCTACGAGCAGTACTTC,CSARIDTTTYEQYF
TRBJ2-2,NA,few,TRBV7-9,TGTGCCAGCAGCGGCGGCGGCGGGGAGCTGTTTTTT,CASSGGGGELFF
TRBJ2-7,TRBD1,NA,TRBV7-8,TGTGCCAGCAGCCGGACAGGGTCTCTGTTCTACGAGCAGTACTTC,CASSRTGSLFYEQYF
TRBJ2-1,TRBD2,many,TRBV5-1,TGCGCCAGCAGCTTGGTAAGCGGGGGGCCGTACAATGAGCAGTTCTTC,CASSLVSGGPYNEQFF
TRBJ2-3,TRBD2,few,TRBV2,TGTGCCAGCAGAACTAGCGGGGCAGATACGCAGTATTTT,CASRTSGADTQYF
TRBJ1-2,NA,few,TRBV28,TGTGCCAGCATGTATACAGCTGAACTTAACTATGGCTACACCTTC,CASMYTAELNYGYTF
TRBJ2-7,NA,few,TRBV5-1,TGCGCCAGCAGCTTAGGGCGGCCAGTTGACTCCTACGAGCAGTACTTC,CASSLGRPVDSYEQYF
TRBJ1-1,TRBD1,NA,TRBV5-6,TGTGCCAGCATAATCGGACAGGGAAGGAACACTGAAGCTTTCTTT,CASIIGQGRNTEAFF
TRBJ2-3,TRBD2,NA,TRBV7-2,TGTGCCAGCAGCTTAGGACTAGCGGCCGGCACAGATACGCAGTATTTT,CASSLGLAAGTDTQYF
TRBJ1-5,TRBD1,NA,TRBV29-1,TGCAGCGTACGTGGACAGGGGGCCACTCAGCCCCAGCATTTT,CSVRGQGATQPQHF